The 18 T cell receptor beta chains reported below all come from one sample, sequenced in a study of Ad26.COV2.S vaccination and SARS-CoV-2 variants. The data were produced by immunoSEQ multiplex PCR, yet TCRdb's version contains in-frame clones alone and is incomplete. This sample has approximately 360,000 clones, with roughly 80% found just once. As to treatment: 15 to 20 received Ad26.COV2.S at low or high dose, single or two shots; about 5 received placebo; per-sample allocation not given. Day 63 following the first vaccine or placebo injection was when the samples were taken. Specimen: peripheral blood, collected in a trial of Ad26.COV2.S vaccine versus placebo. The receptors shown here come from a person between 18 and 60 years old who received the Ad26.COV2.S COVID-19 vaccine or a placebo.

The CDR3 is CAWNSDGYEQYF. CDR3 sequence (DNA): TGTGCCTGGAACAGCGACGGCTACGAGCAGTACTTC. V is TRBV30 and J is TRBJ2-7; D is unclear. V was cut by 4 bases and J by 3 bases, with 10 bases left in between. This CDR3 has 12 amino acids. Germline V gives CDR1 GTSNPN, CDR2 SVGIG (reference sequence).

This sequence joins TRBV7-3 and TRBJ2-6; D ambiguous. The CDR3 length is 14 residues. Germline lookup yields CDR1 SGHTA and CDR2 FQGTGA. The ends were cut back, 5 bases at V and 3 bases at J, with 8 bases in the middle. The CDR3 bases are TGTGCCAGCAGCGCTAGTAGTGGGGCCAACGTCCTGACTTTC. It translates to CASSASSGANVLTF.

This chain links TRBV11-3 with TRBJ2-1; 9 nucleotides align to TRBD2. This CDR3 has 15 amino acids. Germline V CDR1 and CDR2: SGHNT, YENEEA. V lost 5 bases to trimming and J lost 0 bases; unmatched junction nucleotides: 2. For the CDR3, the DNA is TGTGCCAGCAGCCTACTAGCGGGCTCCTACAATGAGCAGTTCTTC. Residues: CASSLLAGSYNEQFF.

This clone was counted only a few times. The V and J genes are TRBV2 and TRBJ1-1, with a tentative D call TRBD1 (6 bases). This CDR3 is 10 amino acids long. V dropped 5 bases and J dropped 11 bases, with 9 bases sitting between them. Germline CDR1 and CDR2: SNHLY and FYNNEI. The CDR3 coding sequence is TGTGCCAGCAGTAACAGGGAGGCTTTCTTT. This encodes CASSNREAFF.

This chain uses TRBV2 with TRBJ2-7; D remains ambiguous. Germline V gene sequence: CDR1 SNHLY, CDR2 FYNNEI. The CDR3 loop spans 13 amino acids. CDR3 sequence reads: CAYSTRNSYEQYF. CDR3 nucleotide sequence: TGTGCATATTCGACCCGGAACTCCTACGAGCAGTACTTC.

The CDR3 loop reads CARESRDRGHPYEQYF. CDR3 in DNA: TGTGCCAGGGAGAGTCGGGACAGGGGGCACCCCTACGAGCAGTACTTC. The chain is built from TRBV2 and TRBJ2-7, with TRBD1 matching 12 bases. Germline V gene data show CDR1 as SNHLY and CDR2 as FYNNEI. The V gene end was trimmed by 9 bases and the J gene end by 2 bases; junction bases not matched to a gene: 11. The CDR3 is 16 residues long.

The sample holds one count of this clone. The chain links TRBV4-1 to TRBJ1-1; the D gene is possibly TRBD1 (5 bases). Deletions cut 1 base from V and 7 bases from J, with 10 bases between. Germline assignment: CDR1 MGHRA and CDR2 YSYEKL. The CDR3 contains 13 residues. In DNA form, the CDR3 reads TGCGCCAGCAGCCAAGTACAGGTCCATGAAGCTTTCTTT. It is translated as CASSQVQVHEAFF.

This clone was seen only once. This sequence joins TRBV6-5 and TRBJ1-2, with D tentatively TRBD1 (6 bases). Trimming left V 10 bases short and J 5 bases short, with 17 bases between. CDR1 MNHEY and CDR2 SVGAGI come from the germline V gene. The CDR3 is 13 residues long. DNA for the CDR3: TGTGCCACAAAGGAACAGGGTATATATGGCTACACCTTC. Its protein product is CATKEQGIYGYTF.

CDR3 region: CASGSSAQGVEGYTF. In DNA, the CDR3 is TGTGCTAGTGGTTCCTCGGCACAGGGGGTTGAGGGCTACACCTTC. The chain couples TRBV12-5 to TRBJ1-2; the match to TRBD1 covers 8 bases. Looked up from germline, CDR1 is LGHNT and CDR2 is FRNRAP. The CDR3 loop spans 15 amino acids. The trim removed 4 bases at V and 8 bases at J, leaving 12 bases unmatched.

The rearrangement uses TRBV3-1 (or the pseudogene TRBV3-2) and TRBJ2-5, with TRBD2 matching over 11 bases. CDR1 is LGHDT, CDR2 YNNKEL, per germline (reference sequence). The CDR3 runs to 15 residues. Unmatched junction bases numbered 10, after V lost 4 bases and J lost 9 bases. CDR3 amino acids: CASSRGRLAGGPQYF. CDR3 nucleotide sequence: TGTGCCAGCAGCCGAGGTAGATTAGCGGGGGGGCCCCAGTACTTC.

The chain uses TRBV24-1 and TRBJ2-1, with TRBD1 matching 9 bases. CDR1 KGHDR and CDR2 SFDVKD come from the germline V gene. The CDR3 is made up of 15 amino acids. J gave up 7 bases and V 4 bases, and 7 bases lay outside the gene matches. CDR3 amino acids: CATSDPGTGTNEQFF. The CDR3 DNA follows: TGTGCCACCAGTGACCCCGGGACAGGGACGAATGAGCAGTTCTTC.

The V call is TRBV11-2, the J call TRBJ1-3; D not certain. The germline V and J ends were trimmed by 8 bases and 0 bases, with 11 bases remaining between them. The CDR3 runs to 14 residues. Germline assignment: CDR1 SGHAT and CDR2 FQNNGV. For the CDR3, the DNA is TGTGCCAGCCGCCCGGCGTTCTCTGGAAACACCATATATTTT. This gives the protein CASRPAFSGNTIYF.

To note about this clone: At the DNA level, this CDR3 is encoded by other sequences in the same sample as well. V gene TRBV6-1 combines with J gene TRBJ2-3; no clear D. Germline lookup yields CDR1 MNHNS and CDR2 SASEGT. This CDR3 has 12 amino acids. V shed 1 base and J shed 6 bases, with 5 bases lying between them. CDR3 DNA sequence: TGTGCCAGCAGTGAAGTGACGGATACGCAGTATTTT. It is translated as CASSEVTDTQYF.

The rearrangement links TRBV12-3 or TRBV12-4 to TRBJ1-2; possible D gene TRBD1, 5 bases. The CDR3 length is 13 residues. Deletions cut 5 bases from V and 3 bases from J, with 10 bases between. This CDR3 is CASSPGLDYGYTF. The CDR3 DNA reads TGTGCCAGCAGTCCAGGGTTAGACTATGGCTACACCTTC.

The chain carries TRBV30 and TRBJ2-2, with D perhaps TRBD2 (5 bases). Deletions cut 0 bases from V and 5 bases from J, with 7 bases between. The germline V gene has CDR1 GTSNPN and CDR2 SVGIG (reference sequence). CDR3 length equals 13 residues. Here the CDR3 reads CAWSVRGTGELFF. For the CDR3, the DNA is TGTGCCTGGAGTGTACGGGGAACCGGGGAGCTGTTTTTT. The full variable domain, with the rest looked up from reference TRBV30 and TRBJ2-2, is SQTIHQWPATLVQPVGSPLSLECTVEGTSNPNLYWYRQAAGRGLQLLFYSVGIGQISSEVPQNLSASRPQDRQFILSSKKLLLSDSGFYLCAWSVRGTGELFFGEGSRLTVL.

This clone has just one count. The chain is built from TRBV29-1 and TRBJ1-1; the D gene is possibly TRBD1 (5 bases). Trimming took off 4 bases at V and 3 bases at J, with 12 bases between the two ends. The CDR3 length is 13 residues. Germline V CDR1 and CDR2: SQVTM, ANQGSEA. The CDR3 loop reads CSVVGGWDTEAFF. The DNA of the CDR3 is TGCAGCGTTGTTGGGGGATGGGACACTGAAGCTTTCTTT.

V usage is TRBV7-9 and J usage is TRBJ1-1; TRBD1 is a possible D gene (5 bases). V was pared by 0 bases and J by 8 bases, with 13 bases between. The CDR3 loop spans 14 amino acids. Per germline, CDR1 SEHNR and CDR2 FQNEAQ (reference sequence). CDR3 loop: CASSLALGGSEAFF. The CDR3 DNA reads as TGTGCCAGCAGCTTAGCGCTTGGGGGTTCAGAAGCTTTCTTT.

The V and J genes are TRBV27 and TRBJ2-7; D might be TRBD2 (7 bases). CDR3 length: 14 amino acids. The germline CDR1 and CDR2 sequences are MNHEY and SMNVEV (reference sequence). The ends were cut back, 6 bases at V and 5 bases at J, with 17 bases in the middle. The CDR3 region has the DNA TGTGCCAGCAGATCCCCGGGGAGGGGGAACGAGCAGTACTTC. Translation gives CASRSPGRGNEQYF.